A single sample is the source of the 16 T cell receptor beta chains below, sequenced in a study of PD-1 blockade in classical Hodgkin lymphoma. The assay was immunoSEQ multiplex PCR, and TCRdb's table has in-frame clones only and misses some. The sample holds some 12,000 clones; about 75% are singletons and the top ten take roughly 35%. Autologous stem cell transplantation was followed by relapse in every patient, and brentuximab vedotin exposure varied. The sample in question was peripheral blood mononuclear cells (PBMCs), obtained at baseline. These receptors were obtained from a human donor with classical Hodgkin lymphoma.

This clone came up a few times. This chain links TRBV11-2 with TRBJ2-1; TRBD2 matches at 8 bases. CDR1 is SGHAT, CDR2 FQNNGV, per germline. The ends lost 7 bases at V and 7 bases at J; junction bases unmatched: 6. The CDR3 is made up of 13 amino acids. The DNA of the CDR3 is TGTGCCAGCACGACCGGGACTAGAAATGAGCAGTTCTTC. It is translated as CASTTGTRNEQFF.

This clone was recorded a few times. V usage is TRBV6-6 and J usage is TRBJ1-1; D ambiguous. The CDR3 totals 13 residues. Trimming removed 8 bases at V and 5 bases at J, with 15 bases between. Germline V CDR1 and CDR2: MNHNY, SVGAGI (reference sequence). The CDR3: CASCITRETEAFF. The CDR3 bases are TGTGCCAGCTGTATCACGAGGGAAACTGAAGCTTTCTTT.

The chain is built from TRBV11-3 and TRBJ1-6; possible D gene TRBD1, 5 bases. The V gene lost 4 bases and the J gene lost 10 bases, with 11 bases spanning the gap. This CDR3 contains 13 residues. The germline V gene has CDR1 SGHNT and CDR2 YENEEA. In nucleotides, the CDR3 is TGTGCCAGCAGCTCCGTTGGGGACTCACCCCTCCACTTT. Encoded protein: CASSSVGDSPLHF.

In this sample, this clone turned up once. This rearrangement joins TRBV6-5 to TRBJ1-1; D remains ambiguous. CDR1 is MNHEY, CDR2 SVGAGI, per germline. The CDR3 runs to 11 residues. V gave up 4 bases and J gave up 3 bases, with 3 bases separating them. CDR3 DNA: TGTGCCAGCAGTTGTGACACTGAAGCTTTCTTT. This encodes CASSCDTEAFF.

V gene TRBV5-1 combines with J gene TRBJ1-4, with 7 bases identical to TRBD1. The CDR3 loop spans 14 amino acids. With 4 bases clipped from V and 7 bases from J, the junction kept 7 bases outside the gene matches. Germline CDR1 reads SGHRS; CDR2 reads YFSETQ. The CDR3 DNA reads as TGCGCCAGCAGCGCCGGGACAGTGGGTGAAAAACTGTTTTTT. This encodes CASSAGTVGEKLFF.

This chain connects TRBV5-1 to TRBJ2-3; D is tentatively TRBD1 or TRBD2 (5 bases each). Trimming pared 1 base from V and 4 bases from J, leaving 13 bases between. The CDR3 runs 15 residues. CDR1 SGHRS and CDR2 YFSETQ come from the germline V gene. The DNA for the CDR3 is TGCGCCAGCAGCTTGCGGGGCCACGGGGCAGATACGCAGTATTTT. This encodes CASSLRGHGADTQYF.

V usage is TRBV4-3 and J usage is TRBJ1-6; D unresolved. Germline CDR1 reads LGHNA; CDR2 reads YSLEER. This CDR3 contains 14 residues. The V end lost 5 bases, the J end lost 7 bases, and 12 bases lay between the germline ends. DNA of the CDR3: TGCGCCAGCAGCATTCGTAGCAACAATTCACCCCTCCACTTT. Its protein product is CASSIRSNNSPLHF.

This clone was picked up a small number of times. This chain uses TRBV27 with TRBJ2-7; tentatively, D is TRBD1 (6 bases). Germline V CDR1 and CDR2: MNHEY, SMNVEV (reference sequence). V lost 6 bases and J lost 6, with 15 bases in between. The CDR3 sequence is 13 residues long. The CDR3 is CASSWTAAGEQYF. The CDR3 bases are TGTGCCAGCAGCTGGACAGCTGCTGGCGAGCAGTACTTC.

This rearrangement joins TRBV2 to TRBJ2-3, with no clear D. CDR1 SNHLY and CDR2 FYNNEI come from the germline V gene. The CDR3 is 12 residues long. With 1 base removed from V and 5 bases from J, the gap between germline ends came to 4 bases. The CDR3 here is CASSEGKDTQYF. The CDR3 DNA follows: TGTGCCAGCAGTGAAGGGAAAGATACGCAGTATTTT.

The rearrangement uses TRBV6-6 and TRBJ1-5; no reliable D call. CDR1 MNHNY and CDR2 SVGAGI come from the germline V gene (reference sequence). With 7 bases removed from V and 1 base from J, the gap between germline ends came to 11 bases. The CDR3 length is 14 residues. CDR3 nucleotides: TGTGCCAGCACCACCCCGGGAAGCAATCAGCCCCAGCATTTT. Translation: CASTTPGSNQPQHF.

V usage is TRBV6-4 and J usage is TRBJ2-2, with D perhaps TRBD2 (5 bases). This CDR3 is 13 amino acids long. The V gene lost 5 bases and the J gene lost 4 bases, with 8 bases spanning the gap. Looked up from germline, CDR1 is MRHNA and CDR2 is SNTAGT. The CDR3: CASSTGITGELFF. The CDR3 nucleotides read TGTGCCAGCAGTACCGGGATCACCGGGGAGCTGTTTTTT.

The V gene is TRBV7-2, the J gene TRBJ2-7, with 10 bases aligning to TRBD1. This CDR3 region has 15 residues. V lost 7 bases to trimming and J lost 3 bases; unmatched junction nucleotides: 9. Looked up from germline, CDR1 is SGHTA and CDR2 is FQGNSA. CDR3 nucleotide sequence: TGTGCCAGCACCCCACCCGGGACAGGGGTCTACGAGCAGTACTTC. It is translated as CASTPPGTGVYEQYF.

This sequence joins TRBV9 and TRBJ1-1, with TRBD1 matching over 7 bases. The V gene's germline CDR1 is SGDLS and CDR2 YYNGEE. The CDR3 loop spans 15 amino acids. V was pared by 0 bases and J by 5 bases, with 7 bases of the junction left unmatched. The CDR3 bases are TGTGCCAGCAGCGTAGCCCCACAGGGGTCGACTGAAGCTTTCTTT. This sequence encodes CASSVAPQGSTEAFF.

The J gene is TRBJ1-2, the V gene TRBV19; no reliable D call. The CDR3 is 11 amino acids. Germline CDR1 reads LNHDA; CDR2 reads SQIVND (reference sequence). Trimming pared 5 bases from V and 4 bases from J, leaving 5 bases between. CDR3 amino acids: CASSRSYGYTF. As DNA, the CDR3 is TGTGCCAGTAGTCGGAGCTATGGCTACACCTTC.

V is TRBV4-2 and J is TRBJ2-5, with D tentatively TRBD2 (6 bases). CDR1 and CDR2 (germline): LGHNA, YNFKEQ. Trimming left V 5 bases short and J 1 base short, with 14 bases between. This CDR3 is built from 15 residues. DNA for the CDR3: TGTGCCAGCAGCATGACTCGCGGGACCCAAGAGACCCAGTACTTC. Translation: CASSMTRGTQETQYF.

V and J are TRBV6-5 and TRBJ2-3; D call uncertain. Trimming removed 6 bases at V and 2 bases at J, with 12 bases between. This CDR3 is built from 14 residues. CDR1 and CDR2 from the germline V gene are MNHEY and SVGAGI. CDR3 in DNA: TGTGCCAGCAGACGAAAGGGAACCACAGATACGCAGTATTTT. It codes for CASRRKGTTDTQYF.